Below are 9 T cell receptor beta chains sequenced from a single sample in a study of T cell repertoires in cytomegalovirus infection (dated by TCRdb to between 2017 and 2020). The label giving this sample's treatment or condition can be read as: in vitro stimulation with specific CMV peptide epitopes to enrich CMV-specific T cells. Their specific antigens are unknown. The sample was run on an Illumina HiSeq 1500. In TCRdb, the public reads were trimmed at Q25 with fastp and aligned with MiXCR, with productive beta chains retained. All rows with the same CDR3 protein become a single entry with the most common DNA and genes. In all, the sample holds 450,000 to 600,000 distinct CDR3 sequences, and approximately 40% of those were seen once. Jointly, the top ten make up around 45% of the sample. The material was cultured PBMCs, obtained from culture after CMV antigen stimulation. The receptors here all came from a human donor in good health (CMV status not recorded). Some clones in this sample may be carry-over from other donors' samples.

CDR3 bases: TGTGCCAGCAGCTTGGCCGGACTAGCGGGAAGGTACGAGCAGTACTTC. It is translated as CASSLAGLAGRYEQYF. J is TRBJ2-7 and V is TRBV5-4, with 12 bases identical to TRBD2. The CDR3 is 16 amino acids. V shed 0 bases, J shed 4 bases, and the junction held 5 bases outside the gene matches. Per the germline V gene, CDR1 is SGHNT and CDR2 is YYREEE (reference sequence).

This clonotype was counted only a few times. This rearrangement joins TRBV6-5 to TRBJ1-3, with no clear D. Germline-derived CDR1 and CDR2 are MNHEY and SVGAGI. The CDR3 runs to 17 residues. Trimming pared 5 bases from V and 3 bases from J, leaving 20 bases between. In nucleotides, the CDR3 is TGTGCCAGCAGTCTTCGACCTTTACAAAAAGATGGAAACACCATATATTTT. Residues: CASSLRPLQKDGNTIYF.

The chain carries TRBV27 and TRBJ1-4; perhaps TRBD1 as D (5 bases). CDR3 length: 14 residues. The V end lost 6 bases, the J end lost 3 bases, and 11 bases lay between the germline ends. CDR1 and CDR2 (germline): MNHEY, SMNVEV (reference sequence). The CDR3 reads CASRVARANEKLFF. DNA for the CDR3: TGTGCCAGCAGGGTGGCCAGGGCTAATGAAAAACTGTTTTTT.

CDR3 residues: CASSSSGSRETQYF. CDR3 coding DNA: TGTGCCAGCAGCTCTAGCGGGAGTCGAGAGACCCAGTACTTC. The gene calls are TRBV7-2 and TRBJ2-5, with 10 bases lining up with TRBD2. Looked up from germline, CDR1 is SGHTA and CDR2 is FQGNSA. The CDR3 runs to 14 residues. V dropped 4 bases and J dropped 4; count of bases not matched to a gene: 3.

This rearrangement joins TRBV10-2 to TRBJ2-3; 10 nucleotides match TRBD1. CDR1 and CDR2 from the germline V gene are WSHSY and SAAADI. CDR3 length: 15 amino acids. The V gene end was trimmed by 7 bases and the J gene end by 4 bases; junction bases not matched to a gene: 8. This chain's CDR3 is CASNPGTGVPDTQYF. As DNA, the CDR3 is TGCGCCAGCAACCCGGGGACAGGGGTCCCAGATACGCAGTATTTT.

The chain has TRBV4-1 and TRBJ2-2, with unresolved D. In germline, CDR1 is MGHRA, CDR2 YSYEKL. V was shortened by 2 bases and J by 1 base, with 8 bases between the two germline ends. This CDR3 region has 15 residues. The DNA for the CDR3 is TGCGCCAGCAGCCAACCCAGGAAGAACACCGGGGAGCTGTTTTTT. It codes for CASSQPRKNTGELFF.

This clonotype came up a few times. The rearrangement joins TRBV7-6 to TRBJ2-7; maybe TRBD1 (5 bases). Between the trimmed V and J ends, which lost 3 bases and 5 bases, there was a span of 26 bases. The CDR3 has 18 amino acids. CDR1 is SGHVS, CDR2 FNYEAQ, per germline. CDR3 nucleotides: TGTGCCAGCAGCTTGCGGACAACAGGATATAGCTTCTATGACGAGCAGTACTTC. Its translation: CASSLRTTGYSFYDEQYF.

This clonotype was observed a few times. This sequence joins TRBV7-6 and TRBJ2-1; no reliable D call. Germline V gene sequence: CDR1 SGHVS, CDR2 FNYEAQ. The V end lost 4 bases, the J end lost 9 bases, and 19 bases lay between the germline ends. This CDR3 contains 15 residues. CDR3 sequence (DNA): TGTGCCAGCAGCTACGCCCCGGCCCTCGACGCTGAGCAGTTCTTC. Translating it yields CASSYAPALDAEQFF.

The gene calls are TRBV5-4 and TRBJ1-1; the D is unclear. V was cut by 4 bases and J by 1 base, with 8 bases left in between. The CDR3 runs 13 residues. Germline V gene data show CDR1 as SGHNT and CDR2 as YYREEE (reference sequence). CDR3 in amino acids: CASSATTNTEAFF. CDR3 coding DNA: TGTGCCAGCAGCGCTACAACGAACACTGAAGCTTTCTTT.